The T cell receptor (beta chain) described here comes from a study of cytomegalovirus exposure and HLA in healthy donors. Study as a whole: Among 150 million to 200 million T cells, an earlier analysis found approximately 110 million unique TCR beta sequences.

Regarding the study as a whole: Later analysis demonstrated an association between a missense DCLRE1C variant and TCR beta V- and J-gene trimming.

The J segment lost 3 bases and the V segment lost 4 bases, leaving 6 bases of the junction unmatched. Germline loops: CDR1 SGDLS, CDR2 YYNGEE. CDR3 length equals 15 residues. Points on this clone: As yet, its antigen is unknown.

Primers for the PCR totalled 60 Vbeta and 13 Jbeta. Per the original data handling: About 10 million shared chains were among some 80 million unique TCR beta chains counted in a later analysis. Sequencing used immunoSEQ multiplex PCR; TCRdb keeps in-frame clones, though not all of them. For V, J and clone size, that table is used; D and trimming come from the DNA. Of 170,000 or so clones in the sample, roughly 82% are singletons; the top ten hold more than 0.45%. The sequence was obtained from a woman aged 45-65 years in good health and CMV-seronegative. The specimen was PBMCs. The chain is built from TRBV9 and TRBJ2-3; 9 nucleotides agree with TRBD2. The CDR3 sequence: CASSTLAGTTDTQYF. Written as DNA, the CDR3 is TGTGCCAGCAGCACCCTAGCGGGAACAACAGATACGCAGTATTTT.